The 11 T cell receptor beta chains in this list originate from one sample, sequenced in a study of cytomegalovirus exposure and HLA in healthy donors. In the PCR, 60 Vbeta and 13 Jbeta primers were used. Clones were read by immunoSEQ multiplex PCR, and TCRdb kept only the in-frame ones, dropping some. This sample has 65,000 to 90,000 clones, with approximately 83% found just once. Sequencing was carried out using PBMCs. The receptors here all came from a man in his forties in good health and CMV-seronegative.

In its sample, this clone was seen a few times. This sequence joins TRBV19 and TRBJ1-1; unclear D gene. The germline V gene has CDR1 LNHDA and CDR2 SQIVND (reference sequence). V lost 6 bases and J lost 0, with 8 bases in between. This CDR3 region has 13 residues. CDR3 residues: CASSPSVNTEAFF. CDR3 bases: TGTGCCAGTAGCCCCTCTGTGAACACTGAAGCTTTCTTT. The entire variable domain, with the rest obtained from reference TRBV19 and TRBJ1-1, is as follows: DGGITQSPKYLFRKEGQNVTLSCEQNLNHDAMYWYRQDPGQGLRLIYYSQIVNDFQKGDIAEGYSVSREKKESFPLTVTSAQKNPTAFYLCASSPSVNTEAFFGQGTRLTVV.

The chain has TRBV18 and TRBJ1-2; 9 bases agree with TRBD1. CDR1 is KGHSH, CDR2 LQKENI, per germline. This CDR3 has 19 amino acids. After removal of 1 base from V and 7 bases from J, the junction contained 19 bases not matched to a gene. CDR3 nucleotide sequence: TGTGCCAGCTCACCACGCACAGGGGGCGTCAATATCGAGAGTAGTGGCTACACCTTC. Translated, it gives CASSPRTGGVNIESSGYTF.

The rearrangement joins TRBV9 to TRBJ2-7; 9 bases are shared with TRBD1. The CDR3 sequence is 15 residues long. After removal of 3 bases from V and 3 bases from J, the junction contained 7 bases not matched to a gene. From germline, CDR1 is SGDLS and CDR2 YYNGEE. CDR3 residues: CASSGGTGIFYEQYF. The CDR3 nucleotides are TGTGCCAGCAGCGGAGGGACAGGGATTTTCTACGAGCAGTACTTC.

For the CDR3, the DNA is TGTGCCAGCAGTTACTCGGGTCGTCTAGGTCAAGAGACCCAGTACTTC. As protein: CASSYSGRLGQETQYF. This sequence joins TRBV6-5 and TRBJ2-5, with D uncertain. CDR1 and CDR2 (germline): MNHEY, SVGAGI. V was cut by 0 bases and J by 2 bases, with 13 bases left in between. The CDR3 has 16 residues.

The rearrangement uses TRBV7-2 and TRBJ1-3; 10 positions match TRBD1. CDR3 length: 17 amino acids. Trimming at V came to 4 bases and at J to 0 bases, leaving 6 bases not matched to a gene. Germline values: CDR1 SGHTA, CDR2 FQGNSA. The CDR3 coding sequence is TGTGCCAGCAGCTCCCGGACAGGGGGATTCTCTGGAAACACCATATATTTT. This sequence encodes CASSSRTGGFSGNTIYF.

The V call is TRBV10-3, the J call TRBJ1-6; TRBD1 matches 8 bases. Per the germline V gene, CDR1 is ENHRY and CDR2 is SYGVKD. J lost 10 bases, V lost 0 bases, and 8 bases had no gene match. This CDR3 is built from 16 residues. In DNA, the CDR3 is TGTGCCATCAGTGAGTCGGGGTCAGGGGGCGCCTCACCCCTCCACTTT. Encoded protein: CAISESGSGGASPLHF.

The chain employs TRBV2 and TRBJ2-3; maybe TRBD2 (6 bases). This CDR3 is built from 18 residues. Germline V CDR1 and CDR2: SNHLY, FYNNEI. The V and J ends lost 4 bases and 0 bases respectively, with 20 bases between them. This CDR3 reads CASSGGVADPISTDTQYF. DNA for the CDR3: TGTGCCAGCAGTGGGGGGGTAGCGGACCCTATTAGCACAGATACGCAGTATTTT.

The chain has TRBV6-5 and TRBJ1-5; 9 nucleotides agree with TRBD1. The CDR3 totals 14 residues. The ends lost 4 bases at V and 5 bases at J; junction bases unmatched: 3. Germline CDR1 and CDR2: MNHEY and SVGAGI. Written as DNA, the CDR3 is TGTGCCAGCAGTTCGGGACAGGGATATCAGCCCCAGCATTTT. This translates into CASSSGQGYQPQHF.

The chain is built from TRBV6-1 and TRBJ1-2; the D gene is possibly TRBD1 (6 bases). The germline V and J ends were trimmed by 4 bases and 4 bases, with 13 bases remaining between them. The germline V gene encodes CDR1 MNHNS and CDR2 SASEGT. This CDR3 has 14 amino acids. The CDR3 DNA follows: TGTGCCAGCAGTGTGGATGGCAGGGGCTATGGCTACACCTTC. This codes for CASSVDGRGYGYTF.

This clone has a handful of counts. The chain is built from TRBV6-4 and TRBJ2-7, with 12 nucleotides matching TRBD1. The CDR3 runs to 16 residues. J gave up 7 bases and V 2 bases, and 9 bases lay outside the gene matches. Germline CDR1 reads MRHNA; CDR2 reads SNTAGT. The DNA of the CDR3 is TGTGCCAGCAGTGACAGACCGGGACAGGGGGCGCAGGAGCAGTACTTC. This gives the protein CASSDRPGQGAQEQYF.

V usage is TRBV25-1 and J usage is TRBJ2-1; D not resolved. Trimming stripped 3 bases from V and 4 bases from J, with 16 bases between. The CDR3 extends over 16 amino acids. Germline V CDR1 and CDR2: MGHDK, SYGVNS. CDR3 in amino acids: CASSDTSGELYNEQFF. The CDR3 DNA sequence: TGTGCCAGCAGTGATACCTCTGGAGAGTTGTACAATGAGCAGTTCTTC.